The present T cell receptor beta chain was sequenced within a study of shared clonotypes between healthy human individuals. Germline V gene sequence: CDR1 MGHRA, CDR2 YSYEKL. This CDR3 is 14 amino acids long. With 2 bases removed from V and 3 bases from J, the gap between germline ends came to 11 bases. Deep-level assay runs were performed. This table comes from immunoSEQ multiplex PCR, and its TCRdb copy is limited to in-frame clones, with some not included. Of about 2.1 million clones listed, just under 95% are singletons. Findings of the study overall: Clonotype sharing across a few donors was observed for 4% to 5.5% of naive CD4 clonotypes. Clonotypes shared by all four donors outscored non-shared clonotypes in generation probability.

CD45RO-negative CD8 cells positively selected for CCR7 made up the naive population, which excluded terminally differentiated effector memory CD45RA+ cells. This clone appeared once. Its antigen is currently unknown. V and J are TRBV4-1 and TRBJ2-7; D is tentatively TRBD1 or TRBD2 (5 bases each). The material sequenced was naive CD8+ T cells from PBMCs. The clonotype comes from a man younger than 30 in good health. Some clones in this sample may be carry-over from other donors' samples. This chain's CDR3 is CASSQRDRVYEQYF. CDR3 nucleotides: TGCGCCAGCAGCCAAAGGGACCGAGTCTACGAGCAGTACTTC.